This TCR beta chain was sequenced in a study of blood T cell repertoires in COVID-19. The wider study: Some COVID-19 samples were acute and others convalescent; all came from the United States, Italy and Spain. PBMCs, B-cell-depleted T cells, or T cells provided the cDNA or gDNA that made up the material.

In the original processing: From reference gene primer amplification, estimates of nucleated cell counts were derived. Libraries were prepared by immunoSEQ multiplex PCR; TCRdb keeps only in-frame clonotypes and omits some of them. The V and J calls and clone size come from that table; D and trimming were worked out from the DNA. The sample contains roughly 180,000 clones, over 75% of which appear only once. As regards this clone: Relative to the germline gene, one junction end is altered; a read error may explain this.

The receptor was derived from a man in his sixties who had recovered from COVID-19. The sequencing input was peripheral blood.

DNA for the CDR3: TGTGCTAGCAGTTCCAAGCGGGGGGGTTACAATGAGCAGTTCTTC. Its translation is CASSSKRGGYNEQFF. The V gene is TRBV7-7, the J gene TRBJ2-1; 10 positions agree with TRBD2. The germline gives CDR1 SSHAT, CDR2 FNYEAQ (reference sequence). The CDR3 has 15 residues.